This passage covers 32 T cell receptor beta chains from one sample sequenced in a study of blood T cell repertoires in COVID-19. This table comes from immunoSEQ multiplex PCR, and its TCRdb copy is limited to in-frame clones, with some not included. In the table there are about 310,000 clones, 89% of which are singletons. The sample was PBMCs or T cells enriched from blood (not recorded which). The source of these receptors is a woman in her 40s who had recovered from COVID-19.

The CDR3 here is CSASSSPLDTQYF. Here the CDR3 DNA reads TGCAGTGCTAGTTCTAGCCCCCTAGATACGCAGTATTTT. This sequence joins TRBV20-1 and TRBJ2-3, with D possibly TRBD2 on 5 matching bases. Per the germline V gene, CDR1 is DFQATT and CDR2 is SNEGSKA (reference sequence). The V end lost 3 bases, the J end lost 5 bases, and 12 bases lay between the germline ends. This CDR3 has 13 residues.

The gene calls are TRBV2 and TRBJ1-5, with 7 bases matching TRBD1. Germline assignment: CDR1 SNHLY and CDR2 FYNNEI. V lost 8 bases and J lost 0; bases outside the gene matches: 7. The CDR3 covers 15 residues. CDR3 nucleotides: TGTGCCAGCCGAGGACAGGCTAATAGCAATCAGCCCCAGCATTTT. It translates to CASRGQANSNQPQHF.

In its sample, this clone was seen once. This chain joins TRBV6-5 and TRBJ1-5; no clear D. The CDR3 totals 14 residues. V lost 2 bases and J lost 4, with 9 bases in between. CDR1 and CDR2 from the germline V gene are MNHEY and SVGAGI. CDR3 loop: CASSYVGWNQPQHF. In DNA, the CDR3 is TGTGCCAGCAGTTACGTCGGTTGGAATCAGCCCCAGCATTTT.

This sequence joins TRBV2 and TRBJ2-7, with 9 positions matching TRBD2. After removal of 6 bases from V and 3 bases from J, the junction contained 15 bases not matched to a gene. Germline CDR1 is SNHLY and CDR2 is FYNNEI. This CDR3 is 17 amino acids long. The CDR3 DNA sequence: TGTGCCAGCAGGGGAGGACTAGGCGGGGGGGCAGTCTACGAGCAGTACTTC. Translation: CASRGGLGGGAVYEQYF.

The chain couples TRBV20-1 to TRBJ2-3; possibly TRBD2 for D (5 bases). The length of the CDR3 is 14 residues. Per germline, CDR1 DFQATT and CDR2 SNEGSKA (reference sequence). Deletions cut 3 bases from V and 6 bases from J, with 16 bases between. Here the CDR3 DNA reads TGCAGTGCTAGTTCGGACTGGACCATGGATACGCAGTATTTT. Its translation: CSASSDWTMDTQYF.

V is TRBV3-1 (or the pseudogene TRBV3-2) and J is TRBJ1-1; TRBD1 is a possible D gene (5 bases). CDR3 length: 15 amino acids. CDR1 and CDR2 from the germline V gene are LGHDT and YNNKEL (reference sequence). The V end lost 0 bases, the J end lost 11 bases, and 19 bases lay between the germline ends. CDR3 protein: CASSQDRYEGERAFF. The CDR3 DNA reads TGTGCCAGCAGCCAAGATAGGTATGAAGGGGAAAGGGCTTTCTTT.

CDR3 nucleotide sequence: TGTGCCAGTGGGGAACAGGGGACCGTAAAGGCACCCCTCCACTTT. Protein: CASGEQGTVKAPLHF. V and J are TRBV28 and TRBJ1-6; 7 bases agree with TRBD1. The CDR3 runs 15 residues. CDR1 MDHEN and CDR2 SYDVKM come from the germline V gene. The ends lost 9 bases at V and 11 bases at J; junction bases unmatched: 16.

The CDR3 here is CASSPSGLYYEQYF. CDR3 in DNA: TGTGCCAGCTCACCCTCGGGACTTTACTACGAGCAGTACTTC. This sequence joins TRBV18 and TRBJ2-7; D perhaps matches TRBD2 (6 bases). The CDR3 is 14 residues long. CDR1 and CDR2 (germline): KGHSH, LQKENI. V was shortened by 3 bases and J by 3 bases, with 12 bases between the two germline ends.

The rearrangement uses TRBV9 and TRBJ1-2; maybe TRBD1 (6 bases). Between the trimmed V and J ends, which lost 2 bases and 8 bases, there was a span of 22 bases. Germline V gives CDR1 SGDLS, CDR2 YYNGEE. The CDR3 runs to 16 residues. In DNA, the CDR3 is TGTGCCAGCAGCGTGGCACTTGGACAGACAACGGGCGGCTACACCTTC. Protein sequence: CASSVALGQTTGGYTF.

The J gene is TRBJ2-7, the V gene TRBV13; 7 nucleotides line up with TRBD1. The CDR3 runs to 15 residues. Germline CDR1 is PRHDT and CDR2 is FYEKMQ (reference sequence). The ends lost 3 bases at V and 5 bases at J; junction bases unmatched: 10. The DNA for the CDR3 is TGTGCCAGCAGCTTCGTTGGGCAGGGGGAAAACGAGCAGTACTTC. This translates into CASSFVGQGENEQYF.

The chain employs TRBV19 and TRBJ2-7; D might be TRBD1 (6 bases). This CDR3 comprises 14 residues. V was shortened by 6 bases and J by 7 bases, with 19 bases between the two germline ends. Per the germline V gene, CDR1 is LNHDA and CDR2 is SQIVND (reference sequence). The CDR3 DNA reads TGTGCCAGTAGGGTTGGACAGACATCCGGGGAGCAGTACTTC. It yields the protein CASRVGQTSGEQYF. The full variable domain, rest sourced from reference TRBV19 and TRBJ2-7, is DGGITQSPKYLFRKEGQNVTLSCEQNLNHDAMYWYRQDPGQGLRLIYYSQIVNDFQKGDIAEGYSVSREKKESFPLTVTSAQKNPTAFYLCASRVGQTSGEQYFGPGTRLTVT.

The rearrangement joins TRBV5-6 to TRBJ1-2; D call uncertain. This CDR3 contains 15 residues. Germline lookup yields CDR1 SGHDT and CDR2 YYEEEE. Trimming cost V 0 bases and J 0 bases, with 9 bases left between them. The CDR3 reads CASSLAQAPNYGYTF. Here the CDR3 DNA reads TGTGCCAGCAGCTTGGCCCAGGCCCCTAACTATGGCTACACCTTC.

The rearrangement uses TRBV30 and TRBJ2-5; no definite D call. The V end was cut by 5 bases, the J end by 5 bases, with 12 bases between. Per the germline V gene, CDR1 is GTSNPN and CDR2 is SVGIG (reference sequence). This CDR3 has 12 residues. The CDR3 DNA follows: TGTGCCTGGTCGACATTCCGGGAGACCCAGTACTTC. Residues: CAWSTFRETQYF.

CDR3 bases: TGTGCCAGCAGGGTAGACAGGGGGTCGGCCGGGGAGCTGTTTTTT. It specifies CASRVDRGSAGELFF. This rearrangement joins TRBV27 to TRBJ2-2; 9 nucleotides line up with TRBD1. The CDR3 is made up of 15 amino acids. Germline loops: CDR1 MNHEY, CDR2 SMNVEV (reference sequence). V trimming: 6 bases; J trimming: 6 bases; junction bases outside the gene matches: 8.

J is TRBJ1-2 and V is TRBV30; tentative D call: TRBD1 (6 bases). Germline loops: CDR1 GTSNPN, CDR2 SVGIG (reference sequence). Trimming removed 2 bases from V and 4 bases from J, with 11 bases in between. The length of the CDR3 is 13 residues. The CDR3 nucleotides read TGTGCCTGGAGTACGGGACAAGGCTATGGCTACACCTTC. Translated: CAWSTGQGYGYTF.

The chain combines TRBV19 with TRBJ1-6, with TRBD1 matching over 8 bases. The V gene end was trimmed by 1 base and the J gene end by 7 bases; junction bases not matched to a gene: 0. CDR3 length: 14 residues. The germline V gene encodes CDR1 LNHDA and CDR2 SQIVND (reference sequence). The CDR3 here is CASSIGDRNSPLHF. DNA for the CDR3: TGTGCCAGTAGTATAGGGGACAGGAATTCACCCCTCCACTTT.

This clone came up once. This sequence joins TRBV9 and TRBJ2-7, with TRBD2 matching over 10 bases. With V trimmed by 2 bases and J by 0 bases, 2 bases remained unmatched. The CDR3 is made up of 15 amino acids. Germline V gives CDR1 SGDLS, CDR2 YYNGEE. The CDR3: CASSVTSGVSYEQYF. The CDR3, as DNA: TGTGCCAGCAGCGTCACTAGCGGGGTCTCCTACGAGCAGTACTTC.

CDR3 in DNA: TGCAGTGCTAGTAGAGGCCGTGGAATTCGGATGAACACTGAAGCTTTCTTT. Encoded protein: CSASRGRGIRMNTEAFF. V and J are TRBV20-1 and TRBJ1-1, with no clear D. This CDR3 has 17 residues. Germline values: CDR1 DFQATT, CDR2 SNEGSKA (reference sequence). The ends were cut back, 3 bases at V and 0 bases at J, with 20 bases in the middle.

This clone was recorded a few times. This chain links TRBV30 with TRBJ1-5; 8 nucleotides match TRBD1. Losses at the gene ends were 3 bases for V and 3 bases for J; bases not matched to a gene: 7. Germline V lookup: CDR1 GTSNPN, CDR2 SVGIG (reference sequence). The CDR3 has 15 residues. The CDR3 sequence is CAWSRGTGDNQPQHF. The CDR3 coding sequence is TGTGCCTGGAGCCGGGGGACAGGCGACAATCAGCCCCAGCATTTT.

This rearrangement joins TRBV7-8 to TRBJ1-3; weak D call: TRBD1 (5 bases). CDR1 is SGHVS and CDR2 is FQNEAQ in the germline V gene. CDR3 length: 15 amino acids. V was clipped by 1 base and J by 4 bases, with 11 bases between them. The CDR3 nucleotides are TGTGCCAGCAGCTTAGGCGGACATTACGGAAACACCATATATTTT. Translated, it gives CASSLGGHYGNTIYF.

The rearrangement joins TRBV11-2 to TRBJ1-6, with 7 bases matching TRBD1. V lost 2 bases to trimming and J lost 9 bases; unmatched junction nucleotides: 7. Looked up from germline, CDR1 is SGHAT and CDR2 is FQNNGV. This CDR3 contains 15 residues. The CDR3 reads CASSLNAGGSSPLHF. The CDR3 nucleotides read TGTGCCAGCAGCTTAAATGCAGGGGGTTCTTCACCCCTCCACTTT.

The chain employs TRBV7-9 and TRBJ1-5, with TRBD1 matching over 10 bases. Germline lookup yields CDR1 SEHNR and CDR2 FQNEAQ (reference sequence). J was trimmed by 5 bases and V by 4 bases; bases with no gene match: 5. This CDR3 comprises 15 residues. CDR3 sequence (DNA): TGTGCCAGCAGCTCGTCGGACAGGGGGGATCAGCCCCAGCATTTT. The encoded protein is CASSSSDRGDQPQHF.

The chain has TRBV28 and TRBJ1-6; D perhaps matches TRBD1 (6 bases). CDR3 size: 20 residues. Looked up from germline, CDR1 is MDHEN and CDR2 is SYDVKM. Trimming removed 5 bases at V and 5 bases at J, with 28 bases between. The CDR3 nucleotides read TGTGCCAGCAGTCTGCTTGGACAGAGATTTATAAGTGCGGATAATTCACCCCTCCACTTT. Translating it yields CASSLLGQRFISADNSPLHF.

The chain couples TRBV19 to TRBJ2-7, with 7 bases matching TRBD2. Germline trimming cut 9 bases from V and 2 bases from J; bases unmatched to any gene: 10. Germline V lookup: CDR1 LNHDA, CDR2 SQIVND (reference sequence). The CDR3 length is 14 residues. CDR3 DNA sequence: TGTGCCAGCGGAAGCGGGACGGCCCCCTACGAGCAGTACTTC. Residues: CASGSGTAPYEQYF.

CDR3 sequence reads: CASMPVLAGGPYNEQFF. As DNA, the CDR3 is TGTGCCAGCATGCCAGTATTAGCGGGGGGGCCCTACAATGAGCAGTTCTTC. This rearrangement joins TRBV28 to TRBJ2-1; 11 bases are shared with TRBD2. The V gene end was trimmed by 7 bases and the J gene end by 2 bases; junction bases not matched to a gene: 10. The length of the CDR3 is 17 residues. Germline V CDR1 and CDR2: MDHEN, SYDVKM.

This chain connects TRBV3-1 (or the pseudogene TRBV3-2) to TRBJ2-3, with TRBD2 identical over 8 bases. V lost 0 bases, J lost 0 bases, and 5 bases stayed unmatched. The CDR3 spans 17 residues. In germline, CDR1 is LGHDT, CDR2 YNNKEL (reference sequence). The CDR3, as DNA: TGTGCCAGCAGCCAAGAACTAGCGGCACGTAGCACAGATACGCAGTATTTT. Translation: CASSQELAARSTDTQYF.

The chain employs TRBV24-1 and TRBJ2-7, with unresolved D. In germline, CDR1 is KGHDR, CDR2 SFDVKD. The CDR3 has 13 residues. Trimming cost V 5 bases and J 1 base, with 8 bases left between them. Here the CDR3 reads CATSGVNSYEQYF. CDR3 in DNA: TGTGCCACCAGTGGCGTCAATTCCTACGAGCAGTACTTC.

CDR3 loop: CASSLSYRTNEKLFF. In DNA form, the CDR3 reads TGTGCCAGCAGTTTATCTTATAGAACTAATGAAAAACTGTTTTTT. J is TRBJ1-4 and V is TRBV28, with unresolved D. CDR1 and CDR2 (germline): MDHEN, SYDVKM. The V end was cut by 1 base, the J end by 1 base, with 7 bases between. The CDR3 covers 15 residues.

The chain recombines TRBV30 with TRBJ1-3; TRBD1 matches at 7 bases. J was trimmed by 4 bases and V by 2 bases; bases with no gene match: 5. The CDR3 contains 14 residues. Per germline, CDR1 GTSNPN and CDR2 SVGIG (reference sequence). The CDR3 sequence: CAWSLGGTGNTIYF. The CDR3 coding sequence is TGTGCCTGGAGTTTAGGGGGCACGGGAAACACCATATATTTT.

This chain connects TRBV18 to TRBJ2-7, with D possibly being TRBD1 (5 bases). V gave up 3 bases and J gave up 6 bases, with 18 bases separating them. The CDR3 consists of 15 residues. Germline V gives CDR1 KGHSH, CDR2 LQKENI. CDR3 in amino acids: CASSPSMSGIGEQYF. In nucleotides, the CDR3 is TGTGCCAGCTCACCGTCCATGTCAGGGATAGGCGAGCAGTACTTC.

J is TRBJ2-4 and V is TRBV19; D unresolved. Trimming took off 1 base at V and 0 bases at J, with 7 bases between the two ends. Germline V CDR1 and CDR2: LNHDA, SQIVND (reference sequence). The CDR3 is 15 amino acids. CDR3 in DNA: TGTGCCAGTAGTATAGTATTAGAAGCCAAAAACATTCAGTACTTC. It is translated as CASSIVLEAKNIQYF.

The V gene is TRBV5-4, the J gene TRBJ2-7; the D gene is possibly TRBD1 (6 bases). The germline V and J ends were trimmed by 1 base and 6 bases, with 14 bases remaining between them. The CDR3 sequence is 14 residues long. CDR1 SGHNT and CDR2 YYREEE come from the germline V gene (reference sequence). CDR3 region: CASSLSRDNGEQYF. The CDR3 DNA is TGTGCCAGCAGCTTGTCCAGGGACAACGGCGAGCAGTACTTC.